This TCR beta chain was profiled in a study of PD-1 blockade in classical Hodgkin lymphoma (dated by TCRdb to 2020 to 2022). Regarding the study in general: Nivolumab dosing was 3 mg/kg intravenously every 2 weeks, continuing until either disease progression or unacceptable toxicity. To define a peripheral blood immune signature of response to PD-1 blockade in classical Hodgkin lymphoma, the study combined TCR beta sequencing with CyTOF. Beyond this particular receptor, the publication reports: CD4+ but not CD8+ TCR diversity rose significantly by C4D1 (p=0.0027 vs p=0.16), most apparent in complete responders (p=0.02). Diversity was lower in patients who began nivolumab less than 1 year after ASCT, so these patients were left out of later analyses to avoid confounding by immune reconstitution. Baseline TCR diversity was reported as lower in newly diagnosed patients than in healthy donors, and lower still in relapsed/refractory patients. Only a single clinical trial cohort was studied, and what caused the repertoire differences, possibly disease activity or prior therapy, remained undefined. Among trial patients, those achieving complete response had baseline diversity similar to that of newly diagnosed patients, while diversity was significantly lower in partial responders and progressors.

Genomic DNA was isolated using the Qiagen DNeasy kit from unsorted PBMCs as well as from negatively selected CD4+ and CD8+ fractions. Amplification of TCR beta CDR3 regions was done by immunoSEQ multiplex PCR with primers that anneal to V and J segments. A synthetic immune receptor repertoire was used to minimize amplification bias, and remaining bias was computationally removed after sequencing. The authors processed their data as follows. Repertoire diversity was quantified as the Shannon entropy index using custom Python scripts. The unsorted, CD4+ and CD8+ repertoires were each analyzed separately, with the exception of combined analyses, where CD4+ and CD8+ sequences were merged in silico. Clonal expansion was defined as a frequency increase of at least 2-fold after treatment compared with C1D1, and clones undetected at baseline were assigned a pseudocount of 0.5. Singleton clones were defined as clones with 0 or 1 copy at C1D1, and non-singleton clones were defined as clones with 2 or more copies. Clones expanded in unsorted samples were assigned a CD4+, CD8+ or unknown annotation through matching of protein sequences in sorted samples from the same patient. Diversity changes from C1D1 to C4D1 were tested in paired samples using Wilcoxon tests. Sourced from immuneACCESS, this table was stored by TCRdb with only in-frame sequences that have V and J called. A share of the clones is absent; for the studies checked, an unresolved V gene accounts for under half, and the remainder has no known explanation. The DNA gave D and trimming, while V, J and clone size come from that table. The sample table holds approximately 65,000 clones, of which approximately 88% were seen once. Jointly, the top ten make up 12% of the sample.

The meaning of the sample's time point label: cycle 1 day 1 (C1D1), immediately before nivolumab initiation. All trial patients had relapsed after autologous stem cell transplantation, with cohorts A, B and C differing in prior brentuximab vedotin exposure. The trial cohort included 55 to 65 patients with relapsed/refractory classical Hodgkin lymphoma, and each patient had a best overall response of complete response, partial response or progressive disease. In the multi-cohort phase II CheckMate 205 trial, trial patients received single-agent nivolumab. An independent review committee assessed best overall response using the 2007 International Working Group response criteria. Trial PBMCs were collected immediately before nivolumab initiation (C1D1) and during therapy at cycle 2 day 1 and cycle 4 day 1. Peripheral blood was collected in 8 mL Vacutainer Cell Preparation Tubes, from which PBMCs were isolated by centrifugation and then cryopreserved.

CDR1 and CDR2, looked up from the germline V gene (reference sequence), are LNHDA and SQIVND. The CDR3 numbers 15 residues from cysteine through phenylalanine. Only CDR3 DNA is held: 45 bases, read in frame from base 1. V is shortened by 1 base, J by 4 bases, and the region joining them spans 13 bases. Note on this clone: It lacks a known antigen. There are no base qualities to consult, and no much larger clone falls within one base.

This receptor chain uses TRBV19 and TRBJ1-1; no D gene can be assigned with confidence. The source material was peripheral blood mononuclear cells (PBMCs), sampled at baseline. This TCR was sampled from a human donor with classical Hodgkin lymphoma. The CDR3 protein sequence reads: CASSIAKIRPTEAFF. The nucleotide sequence is given as TGTGCCAGTAGTATAGCGAAGATCAGGCCCACTGAAGCTTTCTTT. Joined to the reference TRBV19 and TRBJ1-1 proteins, this CDR3 gives the full variable domain: DGGITQSPKYLFRKEGQNVTLSCEQNLNHDAMYWYRQDPGQGLRLIYYSQIVNDFQKGDIAEGYSVSREKKESFPLTVTSAQKNPTAFYLCASSIAKIRPTEAFFGQGTRLTVV.